This T cell receptor (beta chain) was sequenced in a study of neurological immune-mediated disorders. CDR1 is SGHRS and CDR2 is YFSETQ in the germline V gene. V trimming: 3 bases; J trimming: 9 bases; junction bases outside the gene matches: 11. CDR3 length: 14 residues. In TCRdb, the 5' RACE reads were re-called with MiXCR into one record per CDR3 protein. This sample carries around 62,000 distinct CDR3 sequences, more than 3.5% of them seen once, and the ten largest clones take around 2.7%. Sequenced input: PBMCs. The rearrangement joins TRBV5-1 to TRBJ1-1; 7 nucleotides line up with TRBD1. This receptor was taken from a man aged 50 to 60 with multiple sclerosis. In DNA, the CDR3 is TGCGCCAGCAGCTCCCCCATGCCGGGACAGCAAGCTTTCTTT. Its protein is CASSSPMPGQQAFF.